These 14 T cell receptor beta chains share one sample of origin, sequenced in a study of PD-1 blockade in mismatch repair-deficient tumors. Method: immunoSEQ multiplex PCR; TCRdb's copy keeps in-frame clones and lacks some. Of about 68,000 clones in the sample, around 80% were seen once. Specimen: peripheral blood, collected 2 weeks after starting pembrolizumab. The receptors originated from an adult with mismatch repair-deficient cancer.

J is TRBJ1-5 and V is TRBV6-1, with no clear D. V lost 6 bases to trimming and J lost 1 base, with 10 bases between them. Germline V CDR1 and CDR2: MNHNS, SASEGT. The CDR3 consists of 14 residues. The CDR3 loop reads CASRGPSSNQPQHF. The DNA for the CDR3 is TGTGCCAGCAGGGGTCCTTCAAGCAATCAGCCCCAGCATTTT.

This clone was counted a few times. The chain uses TRBV11-2 and TRBJ1-2; D ambiguous. In germline, CDR1 is SGHAT, CDR2 FQNNGV. This CDR3 is 13 amino acids long. V was trimmed by 5 bases and J by 1 base, leaving 8 bases between them. The CDR3 here is CASSRGFNYGYTF. The DNA for the CDR3 is TGTGCCAGCAGCCGAGGATTTAACTATGGCTACACCTTC.

The V gene is TRBV7-3, the J gene TRBJ2-2, with D maybe TRBD1 (6 bases). CDR1 is SGHTA and CDR2 is FQGTGA in the germline V gene. The CDR3 is 12 residues long. V was pared by 5 bases and J by 7 bases, with 8 bases between. CDR3 sequence reads: CASSQGNGELFF. CDR3 coding DNA: TGTGCCAGCAGCCAGGGGAACGGGGAGCTGTTTTTT.

The V and J genes are TRBV18 and TRBJ1-3, with D hard to call. From germline, CDR1 is KGHSH and CDR2 LQKENI. The V and J ends lost 3 bases and 2 bases respectively, with 14 bases between them. The CDR3 spans 16 residues. CDR3 DNA: TGTGCCAGCTCACCGAACCTGGGCTCGACTGGAAACACCATATATTTT. Translated: CASSPNLGSTGNTIYF.

This CDR3 reads CASSEVGLTQETQYF. The CDR3 DNA is TGTGCCAGCAGTGAAGTTGGACTGACCCAAGAGACCCAGTACTTC. This chain links TRBV6-1 with TRBJ2-5; possible D gene TRBD2, 5 bases. This CDR3 region has 15 residues. V lost 1 base, J lost 1 base, and 10 bases lay in between. Germline assignment: CDR1 MNHNS and CDR2 SASEGT.

The J gene is TRBJ2-7, the V gene TRBV6-5; 7 positions match TRBD2. V shed 0 bases and J 7 bases; nucleotides not matched to a gene: 3. The CDR3 length is 13 residues. The germline gives CDR1 MNHEY, CDR2 SVGAGI. The chain's CDR3 is CASSYSNGREQYF. CDR3 coding DNA: TGTGCCAGCAGTTACTCTAACGGGAGGGAGCAGTACTTC.

V gene TRBV14 combines with J gene TRBJ1-3; TRBD1 agrees at 9 bases. Germline V gene sequence: CDR1 SGHDN, CDR2 FVKESK. This CDR3 is built from 15 residues. V lost 8 bases, J lost 9 bases, and 14 bases stayed unmatched. This CDR3 is CASAPGQGFGGTIYF. DNA of the CDR3: TGTGCCAGCGCCCCGGGACAGGGCTTCGGGGGCACCATATATTTT.

The CDR3 nucleotides are TGCGCCAGCAGCCAAGCTGCCAGGGGGTCCGACGAGCAGTACTTC. This gives the protein CASSQAARGSDEQYF. The rearrangement joins TRBV4-1 to TRBJ2-7; 7 bases agree with TRBD1. Germline V lookup: CDR1 MGHRA, CDR2 YSYEKL. Losses at the gene ends were 1 base for V and 5 bases for J; bases not matched to a gene: 8. The CDR3 loop spans 15 amino acids.

This chain links TRBV6-5 with TRBJ2-1, with 14 nucleotides matching TRBD2. Germline V gene lookup returns CDR1 MNHEY and CDR2 SVGAGI. This CDR3 region has 14 residues. After removal of 7 bases from V and 9 bases from J, the junction contained 5 bases not matched to a gene. The CDR3, as DNA: TGTGCCAGCACGACTAGCGGGAGGGCCCCTGAGCAGTTCTTC. Protein: CASTTSGRAPEQFF.

The V gene is TRBV27, the J gene TRBJ2-2; weak D call: TRBD2 (6 bases). Trimming cost V 6 bases and J 5 bases, with 10 bases left between them. This CDR3 is 13 amino acids long. Per germline, CDR1 MNHEY and CDR2 SMNVEV (reference sequence). The CDR3 region has the DNA TGTGCCAGCAGAGGGCGGGGAACCGGGGAGCTGTTTTTT. Its protein product is CASRGRGTGELFF.

Comment on this clone: The junction departs from the called germline gene at one end, perhaps through a read error. The rearrangement links TRBV6-1 to TRBJ1-1; 9 bases are shared with TRBD1. Per germline, CDR1 MNHNS and CDR2 SASEGT. The CDR3 sequence is 15 residues long. CDR3 region: CTSSYRDRVNTEAFF. As DNA, the CDR3 is TGTACCAGCAGCTATCGGGACAGGGTCAACACTGAAGCTTTCTTT.

V usage is TRBV4-2 and J usage is TRBJ2-1; D is perhaps TRBD1 or TRBD2 (5 bases each). Trimming pared 0 bases from V and 7 bases from J, leaving 13 bases between. CDR1 and CDR2 from the germline V gene are LGHNA and YNFKEQ. This CDR3 contains 15 residues. CDR3 coding DNA: TGTGCCAGCAGCCAAGATTCAGGGAGCTGGAATGAGCAGTTCTTC. As protein: CASSQDSGSWNEQFF.

The V gene is TRBV27, the J gene TRBJ2-2; 7 bases agree with TRBD1. This CDR3 contains 13 residues. Germline V gives CDR1 MNHEY, CDR2 SMNVEV (reference sequence). The J segment lost 7 bases and the V segment lost 8 bases, leaving 7 bases of the junction unmatched. CDR3 in amino acids: CASALQGSGELFF. In nucleotides, the CDR3 is TGTGCCAGCGCCCTACAGGGGAGCGGGGAGCTGTTTTTT.

V gene TRBV7-2 combines with J gene TRBJ2-5, with 9 nucleotides matching TRBD1. J lost 5 bases, V lost 0 bases, and 7 bases had no gene match. The germline gives CDR1 SGHTA, CDR2 FQGNSA. The CDR3 consists of 16 residues. The CDR3 is CASSLARQGGRETQYF. In nucleotides, the CDR3 is TGTGCCAGCAGCTTAGCGCGACAGGGGGGTCGGGAGACCCAGTACTTC. Filled out from reference TRBV7-2 and TRBJ2-5, the complete variable domain reads GAGVSQSPSNKVTEKGKDVELRCDPISGHTALYWYRQSLGQGLEFLIYFQGNSAPDKSGLPSDRFSAERTGGSVSTLTIQRTQQEDSAVYLCASSLARQGGRETQYFGPGTRLLVL.